This T cell receptor (beta chain) stems from a study of cytotoxic CD8 clonotypes in ibrutinib-treated CLL. Study-level information: For this cohort, patients were some eleven relapsed/refractory and some 15 treatment-naive, while under 18 were IGHV unmutated. Whole-study results and caveats: In sustained-remission versus progressing patients, sampling times differed. Baseline clonality exceeded age-matched healthy donors and tracked circulating CD8+ T-cell counts. Having risen at ibrutinib response, clonality had fallen back toward baseline by progression.

Germline-derived CDR1 and CDR2 are SGHTA and FQGNSA. The CDR3 is 14 amino acids. The V gene lost 1 base and the J gene lost 0 bases, with 6 bases spanning the gap. Data came from immunoSEQ multiplex PCR; TCRdb stores just in-frame clones and leaves some out. Of over 100,000 clones in the sample, approximately 85% are singletons; the top ten hold roughly 1.9%. To note about this clone: Its antigen is currently unknown.

This chain connects TRBV7-2 to TRBJ1-2; no reliable D call. The sequenced sample was PBMCs, obtained after 24 months of ibrutinib treatment. The sequence came from a human donor with chronic lymphocytic leukemia. The chain's CDR3 is CASSLGVANYGYTF. The DNA of the CDR3 is TGTGCCAGCAGCTTAGGAGTTGCTAACTATGGCTACACCTTC.